A selection of T cell receptor beta chains follows, all from one sample in a study of cytomegalovirus exposure and HLA in healthy donors. Measured with immunoSEQ multiplex PCR; TCRdb has only the in-frame clones, and not every one. The table lists roughly 240,000 clones, 82% of them singletons, with 4.5% to 6% in the top ten. The sample comprised PBMCs. The origin of the receptors is a middle-aged woman in good health and CMV-seropositive. Each CDR3 is given with its conserved first and last residue.

v_call: TRBV25-1; cdr3_aa: CASSGRQGSKEKLFF
v_call: TRBV27; cdr3_aa: CASSFGTSGGAPSTDTQYF
v_call: TRBV4-2; cdr3_aa: CASSQDVAGGKAYNEQFF
v_call: TRBV7-3; cdr3_aa: CASSLGRAGLNQPQHF
v_call: TRBV6-5; cdr3_aa: CASRDGTSPQETQYF
v_call: TRBV7-8; cdr3_aa: CASSLVVLGHKNQPQHF
v_call: TRBV7-9; cdr3_aa: CASSSNTLSYEQYF
v_call: TRBV6-5; cdr3_aa: CASSRGQFPEQYF
v_call: TRBV30; cdr3_aa: CAWSKGTYEQYF
v_call: TRBV5-6; cdr3_aa: CASSRWGDYTEAFF
v_call: TRBV7-9; cdr3_aa: CASRGQVTGELFF
v_call: TRBV21-1; cdr3_aa: CASSTAQPHRADTQYF
v_call: TRBV4-2; cdr3_aa: CASSGRGTGELFF
v_call: TRBV9; cdr3_aa: CASSVAGQGYNEQFF
v_call: TRBV9; cdr3_aa: CASSARGSSYNEQFF
v_call: TRBV7-2; cdr3_aa: CASVRGGGLPYEQYF
v_call: TRBV13; cdr3_aa: CASSSDRIYEQYF
v_call: TRBV6-1; cdr3_aa: CASREDSGTGGGQPQHF